One and the same sample provided the 4 T cell receptor beta chains below, sequenced in a study of shared clonotypes between healthy human individuals. CD8 cells classed as naive were CD45RO-negative and positively selected for CCR7, excluding terminally differentiated effector memory CD45RA+ cells. Generated by immunoSEQ multiplex PCR, the TCRdb table keeps only in-frame clones and is missing some. The repertoire includes about 1.9 million clones, roughly 93% of them detected once, and roughly 1.7% sits in the top ten. The specimen sequenced was naive CD8+ T cells from PBMCs. All receptors come from a man aged 18-30 years in good health. Some clones in this sample may be carry-over from other donors' samples.

The chain recombines TRBV10-3 with TRBJ2-1, with a tentative D call TRBD2 (7 bases). The germline CDR1 and CDR2 sequences are ENHRY and SYGVKD. Deletions cut 10 bases from V and 10 bases from J, with 26 bases between. This CDR3 has 15 residues. Here the CDR3 DNA reads TGTGCCACCACCAGCAAGGGGGAGGGCCTCGCGGAGCAGTTCTTC. Protein sequence: CATTSKGEGLAEQFF.

The table lists this clone with a few counts. This chain uses TRBV4-1 with TRBJ1-5; D remains ambiguous. The CDR3 sequence is 15 residues long. CDR1 and CDR2 (germline): MGHRA, YSYEKL. V was shortened by 0 bases and J by 0 bases, with 6 bases between the two germline ends. This CDR3 reads CASSQDRTSNQPQHF. The DNA for the CDR3 is TGCGCCAGCAGCCAAGACAGGACTAGCAATCAGCCCCAGCATTTT.

The chain joins TRBV13 to TRBJ2-7; TRBD1 matches at 10 bases. This CDR3 contains 15 residues. In germline, CDR1 is PRHDT, CDR2 FYEKMQ (reference sequence). Germline trimming cut 5 bases from V and 4 bases from J; bases unmatched to any gene: 8. CDR3 residues: CASSQPGQGQYEQYF. Here the CDR3 DNA reads TGTGCCAGCAGCCAACCGGGACAGGGGCAGTACGAGCAGTACTTC.

This sequence joins TRBV19 and TRBJ2-1, with no clear D. V was trimmed by 0 bases and J by 5 bases, leaving 5 bases between them. Germline lookup yields CDR1 LNHDA and CDR2 SQIVND (reference sequence). The CDR3 covers 13 residues. The CDR3 coding sequence is TGTGCCAGTAGTATAGAACACAACAATGAGCAGTTCTTC. As protein: CASSIEHNNEQFF.